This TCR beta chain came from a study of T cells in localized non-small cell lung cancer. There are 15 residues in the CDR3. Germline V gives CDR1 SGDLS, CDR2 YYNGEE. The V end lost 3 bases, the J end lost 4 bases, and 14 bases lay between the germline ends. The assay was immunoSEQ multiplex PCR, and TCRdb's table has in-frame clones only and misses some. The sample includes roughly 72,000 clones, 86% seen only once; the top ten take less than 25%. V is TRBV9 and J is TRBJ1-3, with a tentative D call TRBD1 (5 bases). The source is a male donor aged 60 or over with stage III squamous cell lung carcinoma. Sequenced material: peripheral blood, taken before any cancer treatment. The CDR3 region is CASSAGTLGGNTIYF. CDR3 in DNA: TGTGCCAGCAGCGCCGGGACCTTGGGGGGAAACACCATATATTTT.